The 19 T cell receptor beta chains below come from one sample, sequenced in a study of T cell responses to AZD1222 COVID-19 vaccine. Some clones are missing from TCRdb's copy, which holds only in-frame ones; the method was immunoSEQ multiplex PCR. The table has 150,000 to 200,000 clones, 80% to 95% seen once; the top ten hold about 10%. Sample: peripheral blood, taken on day 0 of AZD1222 vaccination. These receptors were obtained from an adult in good health.

The chain is built from TRBV10-3 and TRBJ2-7; 9 nucleotides match TRBD1. Trimming cost V 4 bases and J 3 bases; bases outside gene matches: 4. This CDR3 has 14 residues. Looked up from germline, CDR1 is ENHRY and CDR2 is SYGVKD. The CDR3 DNA sequence: TGTGCCATCAGTGGCTCGGGACAGGGCTACGAGCAGTACTTC. Its translation: CAISGSGQGYEQYF.

The rearrangement links TRBV27 to TRBJ1-6, with 9 nucleotides matching TRBD1. Germline V lookup: CDR1 MNHEY, CDR2 SMNVEV (reference sequence). The V and J ends lost 7 bases and 10 bases, in that order; junction bases with no gene match: 11. The CDR3 contains 15 residues. The CDR3 DNA reads TGTGCCAGCACCCCCGGGACAGGGCGTCAGTCACCCCTCCACTTT. Translation: CASTPGTGRQSPLHF.

The V gene is TRBV27, the J gene TRBJ1-1, with D possibly matching TRBD1 (6 bases). The length of the CDR3 is 14 residues. Deletions cut 5 bases from V and 2 bases from J, with 12 bases between. Per the germline V gene, CDR1 is MNHEY and CDR2 is SMNVEV (reference sequence). The CDR3 here is CASSTLQGNTEAFF. The DNA of the CDR3 is TGTGCCAGCAGTACCCTACAGGGAAACACTGAAGCTTTCTTT.

This chain uses TRBV5-6 with TRBJ1-3, with 8 bases matching TRBD1. The CDR3 is made up of 16 amino acids. Per germline, CDR1 SGHDT and CDR2 YYEEEE. The J segment lost 4 bases and the V segment lost 0 bases, leaving 6 bases of the junction unmatched. The CDR3 sequence is CASSLDVGQGGNTIYF. The CDR3 DNA sequence: TGTGCCAGCAGCTTGGATGTCGGACAGGGAGGAAACACCATATATTTT. The variable domain in full, completed from reference TRBV5-6 and TRBJ1-3, reads DAGVTQSPTHLIKTRGQQVTLRCSPKSGHDTVSWYQQALGQGPQFIFQYYEEEERQRGNFPDRFSGHQFPNYSSELNVNALLLGDSALYLCASSLDVGQGGNTIYFGEGSWLTVV.

The chain carries TRBV12-1 and TRBJ1-1; TRBD1, the table's D call, lacks a check against the DNA. TRBV12-1 represents a pseudogene. This CDR3 spans 18 amino acids. The CDR3 DNA follows: TGTGCCAGCAGCTTCCGGGACAGTCAGAGGGCCCCATGGACTGAAGCTTTCTTT. Its translation is CASSFRDSQRAPWTEAFF.

The gene calls are TRBV2 and TRBJ2-1; perhaps TRBD2 as D (5 bases). Per the germline V gene, CDR1 is SNHLY and CDR2 is FYNNEI. This CDR3 spans 14 amino acids. The V end lost 3 bases, the J end lost 4 bases, and 10 bases lay between the germline ends. Written as DNA, the CDR3 is TGTGCCAGCAGTGAGAGGGCTTCTTACAATGAGCAGTTCTTC. This translates into CASSERASYNEQFF.

The chain couples TRBV29-1 to TRBJ2-1; 7 bases match TRBD2. V dropped 2 bases and J dropped 5; count of bases not matched to a gene: 3. The CDR3 is made up of 13 amino acids. From germline, CDR1 is SQVTM and CDR2 ANQGSEA. The CDR3: CSVELGGNNEQFF. The CDR3 bases are TGCAGCGTTGAATTGGGGGGGAACAATGAGCAGTTCTTC.

The genes are TRBV4-3 and TRBJ1-1; D uncertain. The V gene lost 4 bases and the J gene lost 3 bases, with 15 bases spanning the gap. This CDR3 is built from 15 residues. Germline V gene lookup returns CDR1 LGHNA and CDR2 YSLEER. In DNA, the CDR3 is TGCGCCAGCAGCCCACGACATCTCCCTGACACTGAAGCTTTCTTT. Protein sequence: CASSPRHLPDTEAFF.

The chain employs TRBV18 and TRBJ1-1, with 7 bases aligning to TRBD1. CDR1 and CDR2 from the germline V gene are KGHSH and LQKENI. V lost 3 bases and J lost 1; bases outside the gene matches: 5. This CDR3 region has 15 residues. Here the CDR3 reads CASSPGGGGNTEAFF. The CDR3 DNA reads as TGTGCCAGCTCACCGGGAGGGGGCGGGAACACTGAAGCTTTCTTT.

This clone is a singleton in its sample. This sequence joins TRBV7-3 and TRBJ1-4; TRBD1 is a possible D gene (5 bases). Germline-derived CDR1 and CDR2 are SGHTA and FQGTGA. The V end lost 2 bases, the J end lost 0 bases, and 10 bases lay between the germline ends. The CDR3 is 16 amino acids. As DNA, the CDR3 is TGTGCCAGCAGCTTACGGGGCCCGGCAACTAATGAAAAACTGTTTTTT. Translated, it gives CASSLRGPATNEKLFF.

This chain connects TRBV12-3 or TRBV12-4 to TRBJ2-2; D unclear. Trimming removed 1 base at V and 8 bases at J, with 2 bases between. This CDR3 is built from 11 residues. The CDR3 region has the DNA TGTGCCAGCAGTTTAGAGGGGGAGCTGTTTTTT. It is translated as CASSLEGELFF.

The chain couples TRBV29-1 to TRBJ2-5; 7 bases align to TRBD1. V lost 3 bases and J lost 5; bases outside the gene matches: 9. The CDR3 length is 14 residues. Germline CDR1 and CDR2: SQVTM and ANQGSEA. The CDR3 bases are TGCAGCGTTGATCAGGCAGGGGGAAGGGAGACCCAGTACTTC. Protein sequence: CSVDQAGGRETQYF.

In regard to this clone: Compared with germline, one end of the junction differs, possibly owing to a read error. J is TRBJ2-5 and V is TRBV7-7, with D possibly matching TRBD2 (5 bases). Looked up from germline, CDR1 is SSHAT and CDR2 is FNYEAQ (reference sequence). The CDR3 runs to 17 residues. The CDR3, as DNA: TGTGCTAGCAGCTTAGATAATGCAGCGGCTAACGGAGAGACCCAGTACTTC. Protein product: CASSLDNAAANGETQYF.

This clone was detected once. The chain links TRBV11-2 to TRBJ1-1; D remains unclear. CDR3 size: 14 residues. Trimming shortened V by 5 bases and J by 1 base, and 11 bases separated the two germline ends. The germline V gene has CDR1 SGHAT and CDR2 FQNNGV. The CDR3 bases are TGTGCCAGCAGCCCAGAGGTCTGGAACACTGAAGCTTTCTTT. This gives the protein CASSPEVWNTEAFF. Drawing the rest from reference TRBV11-2 and TRBJ1-1, the complete variable domain is EAGVAQSPRYKIIEKRQSVAFWCNPISGHATLYWYQQILGQGPKLLIQFQNNGVVDDSQLPKDRFSAERLKGVDSTLKIQPAKLEDSAVYLCASSPEVWNTEAFFGQGTRLTVV.

The chain recombines TRBV19 with TRBJ1-1, with D perhaps TRBD1 (6 bases). V was trimmed by 8 bases and J by 6 bases, leaving 10 bases between them. CDR1 is LNHDA, CDR2 SQIVND, per germline (reference sequence). The CDR3 loop spans 11 amino acids. The CDR3 nucleotides are TGTGCCAGTCTCAGGGGACCTGAAGCTTTCTTT. This encodes CASLRGPEAFF.

The chain employs TRBV7-7 and TRBJ2-3; 10 bases line up with TRBD2. Trimming removed 2 bases from V and 2 bases from J; junction bases left unmatched: 7. The CDR3 runs 17 residues. CDR1 is SSHAT and CDR2 is FNYEAQ in the germline V gene (reference sequence). CDR3 sequence: CASSLSPAGGNTDTQYF. As DNA, the CDR3 is TGTGCCAGCAGCTTATCTCCAGCGGGAGGGAACACAGATACGCAGTATTTT.

The genes are TRBV5-5 and TRBJ2-7; D may match TRBD1 or TRBD2 (5 bases each). The CDR3 has 16 residues. V dropped 2 bases and J dropped 5 bases, with 20 bases sitting between them. Germline V gene sequence: CDR1 SGHKS, CDR2 YYEKEE (reference sequence). The CDR3 is CASSFSPLGVIHEQYF. CDR3 nucleotide sequence: TGTGCCAGCAGCTTCTCCCCCCTGGGGGTGATCCACGAGCAGTACTTC.

This clone has just a few counts. The chain has TRBV7-3 and TRBJ1-1, with D possibly matching TRBD1 (5 bases). V was trimmed by 5 bases and J by 5 bases, leaving 15 bases between them. Germline lookup yields CDR1 SGHTA and CDR2 FQGTGA. CDR3 size: 14 residues. The CDR3 bases are TGTGCCAGCAGCCCTGGGGGGAAAGAAACTGAAGCTTTCTTT. Protein: CASSPGGKETEAFF.

This clone occurred once. V is TRBV7-8 and J is TRBJ1-3, with a possible D match to TRBD2 (6 bases). The tail of the sequence fits TRBJ2-2 better, so the J call may be wrong. Germline V gives CDR1 SGHVS, CDR2 FQNEAQ. The CDR3 runs 13 residues. The CDR3 DNA is TGTGCCAGCAGCAGGGCTAGCGTAGGGGAGCTGTTTTTT. Residues: CASSRASVGELFF.